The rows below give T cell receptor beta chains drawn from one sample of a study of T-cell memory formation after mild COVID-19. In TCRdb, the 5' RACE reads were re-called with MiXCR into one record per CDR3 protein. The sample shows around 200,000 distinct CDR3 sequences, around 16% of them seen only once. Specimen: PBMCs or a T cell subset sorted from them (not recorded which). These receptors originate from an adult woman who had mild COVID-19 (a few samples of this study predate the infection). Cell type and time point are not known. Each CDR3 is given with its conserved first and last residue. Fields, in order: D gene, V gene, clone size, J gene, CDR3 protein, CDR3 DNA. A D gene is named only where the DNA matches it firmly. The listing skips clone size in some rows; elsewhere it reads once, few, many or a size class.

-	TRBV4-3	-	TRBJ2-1	CASSQEPLAKQFF	TGCGCCAGCAGCCAAGAACCTCTAGCGAAGCAGTTCTTC
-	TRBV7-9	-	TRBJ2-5	CDSGRAPAETQYF	TGTGACAGCGGACGAGCCCCGGCAGAGACCCAGTACTTC
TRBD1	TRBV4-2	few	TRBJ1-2	CASSQETETTGGGYTF	TGTGCCAGCAGCCAAGAAACCGAGACCACAGGGGGCGGCTACACCTTC
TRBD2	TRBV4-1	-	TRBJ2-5	CASSQDSGGQETQYF	TGCGCCAGCAGCCAAGATTCCGGGGGGCAAGAGACCCAGTACTTC
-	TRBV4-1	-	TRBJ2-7	CASSQGWYSLLDEQYF	TGCGCCAGCAGCCAAGGATGGTACTCTCTCTTGGACGAGCAGTACTTC
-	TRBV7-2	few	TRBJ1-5	CASSLGSGSLNQPQHF	TGTGCCAGCAGCTTAGGATCCGGGAGCCTAAATCAGCCCCAGCATTTT
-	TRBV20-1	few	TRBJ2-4	CSARVLAIAKNIQYF	TGCAGTGCTAGAGTCTTAGCTATAGCCAAAAACATTCAGTACTTC
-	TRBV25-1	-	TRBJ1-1	CASSDVGGNTEAFF	TGTGCCAGCAGTGATGTTGGGGGGAACACTGAAGCTTTCTTT
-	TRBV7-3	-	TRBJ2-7	CASSSPLDTGDYEQYF	TGTGCCAGCAGCTCACCTCTTGACACTGGCGACTACGAGCAGTACTTC
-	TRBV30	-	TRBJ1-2	CAWTRAPRHYGYTF	TGTGCCTGGACCAGGGCCCCTCGGCACTATGGCTACACCTTC
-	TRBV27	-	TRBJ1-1	CASLSSYANTEAFF	TGTGCCAGCCTTTCCTCCTATGCGAACACTGAAGCTTTCTTT
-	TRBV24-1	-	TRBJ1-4	CATSDSGRVGMDEKLFF	TGTGCCACCAGTGATTCCGGCAGGGTAGGAATGGATGAAAAACTGTTTTTT
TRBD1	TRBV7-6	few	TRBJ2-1	CASSYRGRNEQFF	TGTGCCAGCAGCTACAGGGGGCGGAATGAGCAGTTCTTC
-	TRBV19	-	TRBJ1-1	CASKSTPNTEAFF	TGTGCCAGTAAATCCACCCCGAACACTGAAGCTTTCTTT
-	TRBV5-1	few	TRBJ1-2	CASSLGVVGVYGYTF	TGCGCCAGCAGCTTGGGGGTAGTCGGGGTATATGGCTACACCTTC
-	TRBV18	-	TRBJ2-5	CASSPAGRLQETQYF	TGTGCCAGCTCCCCCGCCGGGCGCCTCCAAGAGACCCAGTACTTC
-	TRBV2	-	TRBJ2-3	CASTEEGFPDTQYF	TGTGCCAGCACCGAAGAAGGGTTCCCAGATACGCAGTATTTT
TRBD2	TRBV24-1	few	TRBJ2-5	CATSDSGLAGSAETQYF	TGTGCCACCAGTGACTCGGGACTAGCGGGTAGCGCGGAGACCCAGTACTTC
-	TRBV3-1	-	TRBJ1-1	CASSQVGRGDTEAFF	TGTGCCAGCAGCCAAGTGGGAAGGGGGGACACTGAAGCTTTCTTT
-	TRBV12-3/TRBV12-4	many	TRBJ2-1	CASSLAGGGYNEQFF	TGTGCCAGCAGTTTAGCGGGGGGCGGGTACAATGAGCAGTTCTTC
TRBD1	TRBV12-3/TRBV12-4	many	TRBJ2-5	CASRRDRAGETQYF	TGTGCCAGCAGACGGGACAGGGCGGGGGAGACCCAGTACTTC
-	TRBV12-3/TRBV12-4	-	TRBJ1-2	CASSFGGWGVRDYGYTF	TGTGCCAGCAGTTTTGGGGGTTGGGGGGTCAGGGACTATGGCTACACCTTC
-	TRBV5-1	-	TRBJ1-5	CASSLQGMDRQPQHF	TGCGCCAGCAGCTTACAGGGAATGGATCGTCAGCCCCAGCATTTT
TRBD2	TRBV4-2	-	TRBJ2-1	CASSRRTSGGLGSSYNEQFF	TGTGCCAGCAGCCGCCGGACTAGCGGGGGGCTTGGTAGCTCCTACAATGAGCAGTTCTTC
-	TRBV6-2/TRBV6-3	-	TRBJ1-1	CASSYGRGVEAFF	TGTGCCAGCAGTTACGGCAGGGGCGTGGAAGCTTTCTTT
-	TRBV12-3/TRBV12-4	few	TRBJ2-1	CASSAGQWTGNEQFF	TGTGCCAGCAGTGCTGGACAGTGGACGGGCAATGAGCAGTTCTTC
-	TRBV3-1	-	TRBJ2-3	CASSQGRGAGDTQYF	TGTGCCAGCAGCCAAGGTCGGGGAGCCGGAGATACGCAGTATTTT
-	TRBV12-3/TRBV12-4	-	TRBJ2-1	CASSFSTQLPEQFF	TGTGCCAGCAGTTTTAGTACTCAGTTACCTGAGCAGTTCTTC